This entry features one T cell receptor (beta chain) sequence. The data originate from a study of cytotoxic CD8 clonotypes in ibrutinib-treated CLL. Generated by immunoSEQ multiplex PCR, the TCRdb table keeps only in-frame clones and is missing some. The sample carries roughly 180,000 clones, roughly 72% recorded once. V was cut by 6 bases and J by 4 bases, with 13 bases left in between. The CDR3 sequence is 14 residues long. Germline lookup yields CDR1 SGHRS and CDR2 YFSETQ. The chain couples TRBV5-1 to TRBJ2-2; no reliable D call. The receptor was derived from a human donor with chronic lymphocytic leukemia. Sequences were derived from PBMCs, sampled after 24 months of ibrutinib treatment. The CDR3 is CASTPAASTGELFF. Written as DNA, the CDR3 is TGCGCCAGCACCCCCGCGGCGAGCACCGGGGAGCTGTTTTTT.